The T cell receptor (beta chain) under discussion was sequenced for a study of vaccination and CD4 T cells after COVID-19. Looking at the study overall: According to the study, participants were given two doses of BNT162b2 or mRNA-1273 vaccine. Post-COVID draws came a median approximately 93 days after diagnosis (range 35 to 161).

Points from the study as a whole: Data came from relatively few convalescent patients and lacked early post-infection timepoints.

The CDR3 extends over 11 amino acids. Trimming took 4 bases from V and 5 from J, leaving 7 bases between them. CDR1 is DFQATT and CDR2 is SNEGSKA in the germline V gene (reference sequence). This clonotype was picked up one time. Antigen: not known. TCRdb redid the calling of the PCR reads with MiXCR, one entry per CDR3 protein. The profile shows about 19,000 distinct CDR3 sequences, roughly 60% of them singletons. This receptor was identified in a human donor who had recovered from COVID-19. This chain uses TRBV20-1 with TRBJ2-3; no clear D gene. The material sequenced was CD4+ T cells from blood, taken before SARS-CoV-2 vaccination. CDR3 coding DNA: TGCAGTGCTACTCCCGTAGATACGCAGTATTTT. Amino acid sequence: CSATPVDTQYF.